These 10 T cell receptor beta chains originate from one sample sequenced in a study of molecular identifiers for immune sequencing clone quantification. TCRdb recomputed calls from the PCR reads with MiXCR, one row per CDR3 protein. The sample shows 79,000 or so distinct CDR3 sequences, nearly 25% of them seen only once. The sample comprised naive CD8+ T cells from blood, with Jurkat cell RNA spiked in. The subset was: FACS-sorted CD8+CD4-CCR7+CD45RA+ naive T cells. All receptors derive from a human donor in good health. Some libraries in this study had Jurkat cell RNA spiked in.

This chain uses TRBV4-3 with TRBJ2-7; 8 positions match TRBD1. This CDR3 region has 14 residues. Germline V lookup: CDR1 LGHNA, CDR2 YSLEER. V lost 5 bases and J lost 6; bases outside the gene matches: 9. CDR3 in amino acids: CASSSIQGAVEQYF. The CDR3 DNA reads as TGCGCCAGCAGCTCGATCCAGGGGGCCGTCGAGCAGTACTTC.

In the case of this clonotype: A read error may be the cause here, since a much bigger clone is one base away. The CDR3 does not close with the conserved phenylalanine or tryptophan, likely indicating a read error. CDR3 region: CASSLGTGQETQYL. For the CDR3, the DNA is TGTGCCAGCAGCTTAGGAACCGGGCAAGAGACCCAGTACCTC. The chain combines TRBV13 with TRBJ2-5; D is undetermined. The length of the CDR3 is 14 residues. Germline CDR1 is PRHDT and CDR2 is FYEKMQ (reference sequence). The V gene lost 0 bases and the J gene lost 2 bases, with 7 bases spanning the gap.

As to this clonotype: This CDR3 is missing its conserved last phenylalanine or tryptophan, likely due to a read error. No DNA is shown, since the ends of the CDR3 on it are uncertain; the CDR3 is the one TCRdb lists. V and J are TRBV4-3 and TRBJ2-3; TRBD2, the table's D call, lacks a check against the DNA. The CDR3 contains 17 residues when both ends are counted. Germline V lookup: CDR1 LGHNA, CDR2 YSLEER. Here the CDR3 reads CASSVGSGRSSTDTQFS.

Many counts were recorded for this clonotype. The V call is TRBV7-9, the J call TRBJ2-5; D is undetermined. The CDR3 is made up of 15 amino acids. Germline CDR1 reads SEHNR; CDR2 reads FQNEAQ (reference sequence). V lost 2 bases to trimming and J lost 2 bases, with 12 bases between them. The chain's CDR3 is CASSLLTTTQETQYF. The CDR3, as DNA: TGTGCCAGCAGCTTACTGACAACCACGCAAGAGACCCAGTACTTC.

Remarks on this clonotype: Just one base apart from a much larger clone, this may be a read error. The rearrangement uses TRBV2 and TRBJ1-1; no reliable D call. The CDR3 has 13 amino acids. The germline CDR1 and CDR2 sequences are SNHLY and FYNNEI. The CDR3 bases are TGTGCCAGCAGTGAACATGGTTACACTGACGCTTTCTTT. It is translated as CASSEHGYTDAFF.

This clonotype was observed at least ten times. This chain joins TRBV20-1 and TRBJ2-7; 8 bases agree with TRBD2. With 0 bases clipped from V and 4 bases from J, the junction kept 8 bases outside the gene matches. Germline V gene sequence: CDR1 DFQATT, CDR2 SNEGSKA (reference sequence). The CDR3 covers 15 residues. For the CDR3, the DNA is TGCAGTGCTAGAGATCCCGAGACTAGCGAGTACGAGCAGTACTTC. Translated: CSARDPETSEYEQYF.

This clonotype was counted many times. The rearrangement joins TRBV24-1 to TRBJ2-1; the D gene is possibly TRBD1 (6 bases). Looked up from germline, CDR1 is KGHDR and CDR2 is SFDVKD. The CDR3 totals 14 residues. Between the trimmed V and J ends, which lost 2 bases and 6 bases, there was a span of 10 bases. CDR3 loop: CATSDYLGGNEQFF. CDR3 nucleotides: TGTGCCACCAGTGATTATTTAGGGGGCAATGAGCAGTTCTTC.

The CDR3 is CASSEGPGGYGYTF. The CDR3 DNA sequence: TGTGCCAGCAGTGAAGGGCCAGGGGGTTATGGCTACACCTTC. The V gene is TRBV2, the J gene TRBJ1-2; 7 positions agree with TRBD1. Germline V lookup: CDR1 SNHLY, CDR2 FYNNEI. V was clipped by 1 base and J by 5 bases; unmatched bases: 4. The CDR3 sequence is 14 residues long. Full variable domain (missing parts from reference TRBV2 and TRBJ1-2): EPEVTQTPSHQVTQMGQEVILRCVPISNHLYFYWYRQILGQKVEFLVSFYNNEISEKSEIFDDQFSVERPDGSNFTLKIRSTKLEDSAMYFCASSEGPGGYGYTFGSGTRLTVV.

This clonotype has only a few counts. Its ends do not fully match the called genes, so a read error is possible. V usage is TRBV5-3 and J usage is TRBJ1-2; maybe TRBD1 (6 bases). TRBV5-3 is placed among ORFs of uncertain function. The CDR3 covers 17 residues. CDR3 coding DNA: TGTGCCAGCAGCTTGATCGGGGGCTCGGGAACTAATTATGGCTACACCTTC. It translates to CASSLIGGSGTNYGYTF.

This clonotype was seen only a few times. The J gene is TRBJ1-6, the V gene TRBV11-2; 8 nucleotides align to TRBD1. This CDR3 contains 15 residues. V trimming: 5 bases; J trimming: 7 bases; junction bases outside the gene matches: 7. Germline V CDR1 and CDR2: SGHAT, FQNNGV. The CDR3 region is CASSGRQGPNSPLHF. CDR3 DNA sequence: TGTGCCAGCAGCGGACGACAGGGGCCGAATTCACCCCTCCACTTT.